The entry that follows covers one T cell receptor beta chain sequence. This sample is drawn from a study of control samples from healthy donors and cancer patients. Only in-frame clones appear in the TCRdb table, and some are missing; sequencing was by immunoSEQ multiplex PCR. Seen here are 90,000 to 110,000 clones, more than 85% observed once, and the top ten hold approximately 18%. The germline V and J ends were trimmed by 1 base and 11 bases, with 23 bases remaining between them. This CDR3 is built from 18 residues. Germline V lookup: CDR1 KGHDR, CDR2 SFDVKD. The chain links TRBV24-1 to TRBJ1-6, with D tentatively TRBD1 (6 bases). Sequenced input: blood. The origin of this receptor is a woman aged 45-65 years in good health. The CDR3 DNA is TGTGCCACCAGTGATTTTCTTGGGGGCGTGGAGAGTGGGACACCCCTCCACTTT. It codes for CATSDFLGGVESGTPLHF.